This T cell receptor beta chain was sequenced during a study of Ad26.COV2.S vaccination and SARS-CoV-2 variants. Some clones are missing from TCRdb's copy, which holds only in-frame ones; the method was immunoSEQ multiplex PCR. Of over 400,000 clones in the sample, 92% were seen once. Germline V gene data show CDR1 as SGDLS and CDR2 as YYNGEE. Trimming pared 0 bases from V and 4 bases from J, leaving 7 bases between. This CDR3 has 13 amino acids. Treatment given: 15 to 20 received Ad26.COV2.S at low or high dose, single or two shots; about five received placebo; per-sample allocation not given. Sampling took place 63 days after the first vaccine or placebo injection.

The TCR was taken from a person aged 18 to 59 who received the Ad26.COV2.S COVID-19 vaccine or a placebo. Specimen: peripheral blood, collected in a trial of Ad26.COV2.S vaccine versus placebo. V usage is TRBV9 and J usage is TRBJ1-2; D not resolved. The CDR3 loop reads CASSVEQGYGYTF. In DNA, the CDR3 is TGTGCCAGCAGCGTAGAACAAGGCTATGGCTACACCTTC. Combining the CDR3 with reference TRBV9 and TRBJ1-2 gives the whole variable domain DSGVTQTPKHLITATGQRVTLRCSPRSGDLSVYWYQQSLDQGLQFLIQYYNGEERAKGNILERFSAQQFPDLHSELNLSSLELGDSALYFCASSVEQGYGYTFGSGTRLTVV.